A selection of T cell receptor beta chains follows, all from one sample in a study of T cell responses to AZD1222 COVID-19 vaccine. Some clones are missing from TCRdb's copy, which holds only in-frame ones; the method was immunoSEQ multiplex PCR. The data hold 250,000 to 300,000 clones, with almost 95% observed a single time. Sequencing was performed on peripheral blood, taken 28 days after the second AZD1222 dose. The source of these receptors is an adult who received the AZD1222 COVID-19 vaccine. Each CDR3 is given with its conserved first and last residue. A D gene is named only where the DNA matches it firmly. The size field is filled for only some rows; it gives once, few, many or a size class.

.	TRBV28	.	TRBJ2-7	TGTGCCAGCAGCCCCTTACCAACAGGGTACGAGCAGTACTTC	CASSPLPTGYEQYF
.	TRBV2	.	TRBJ2-2	TGTGCCAGCAACCCTTCCGAGACCGGGGAGCTGTTTTTT	CASNPSETGELFF
.	TRBV5-4	TRBD2	TRBJ2-1	TGTGCCAGCAGCGGCGGACTAGCGGGAGGGAGGAATGAGCAGTTCTTC	CASSGGLAGGRNEQFF
.	TRBV6-5	TRBD1	TRBJ1-1	TGTGCCAGCAGACAGGGGCCCTCGAACACTGAAGCTTTCTTT	CASRQGPSNTEAFF
.	TRBV9	TRBD2	TRBJ2-2	TGTGCCAGCAGCGTTAGTAGACTAGCGGGAGTTCTCAACACCGGGGAGCTGTTTTTT	CASSVSRLAGVLNTGELFF
.	TRBV11-2	.	TRBJ1-4	TGTGCCAGCAGCCAAAGGGGTCCCACTAATGAAAAACTGTTTTTT	CASSQRGPTNEKLFF
.	TRBV6-5	TRBD2	TRBJ2-5	TGTGCCGTACGCAGACTAGCGGCCCAAGAGACCCAGTACTTC	CAVRRLAAQETQYF
once	TRBV27	.	TRBJ2-7	TGTGCCAGCAGTTTCTCAGGGGCTTACGAGCAGTACTTC	CASSFSGAYEQYF
.	TRBV11-2	TRBD1	TRBJ1-2	TGTGCCAGCAGCCCGATCCGGGACAGACTAAACTATGGCTACACCTTC	CASSPIRDRLNYGYTF
.	TRBV30	.	TRBJ2-2	TGTGCCTGGACCCTCGGGCTAGGGGACACCGGGGAGCTGTTTTTT	CAWTLGLGDTGELFF
.	TRBV5-1	.	TRBJ2-1	TGCGCCAGCAGTAACCGGGACGGCAGCTCCTACAATGAGCAGTTCTTC	CASSNRDGSSYNEQFF
.	TRBV4-1	.	TRBJ1-1	TGCGCCAGCAGCCACCCACTGGGGGGGAGCGAAGCTTTCTTT	CASSHPLGGSEAFF
.	TRBV12-5	.	TRBJ2-7	TGTGCTAGTGCCCCCGAGGCATCGCAGTACTTC	CASAPEASQYF
once	TRBV5-5	.	TRBJ2-7	TGTGCCAGCAGCCCCCCCTCAAAGGGCTACGAGCAGTACTTC	CASSPPSKGYEQYF
.	TRBV2	.	TRBJ1-1	TGTGCCAGCAGTATCGACCTAAACACTGAAGCTTTCTTT	CASSIDLNTEAFF
.	TRBV20-1	TRBD1	TRBJ2-2	TGCAGTGCTAGTCGCCAGGGGGCGGCCACCGGGGAGCTGTTTTTT	CSASRQGAATGELFF
.	TRBV9	.	TRBJ1-6	TGTGCCAGCAGCGTAGTCGGGTCCTATAATTCACCCCTCCACTTT	CASSVVGSYNSPLHF
.	TRBV28	.	TRBJ1-2	TGTGCCAGCCATGGGGCCCCCGGGGGCTATGGCTACACCTTC	CASHGAPGGYGYTF
.	TRBV28	.	TRBJ1-4	TGTGCCAGCAATGGACCTATGGATGAAAAACTGTTTTTT	CASNGPMDEKLFF
.	TRBV15	TRBD2	TRBJ2-5	TGTGCCACCAGCAGGACTAGCGGGGTTGTGGAGACCCAGTACTTC	CATSRTSGVVETQYF